This is a list of T cell receptor beta chains from one sample in a study of Graves' ophthalmopathy and Graves' hyperthyroidism. TCRdb processed the multiplex PCR reads anew with MiXCR; each CDR3 protein has one entry. The table records hundreds of thousands of distinct CDR3 sequences, over 20% of them present only once. Sequences were obtained from peripheral blood. The receptor set was obtained from a woman under 30 with stable Graves' hyperthyroidism. Some clones in this sample may be carry-over from other donors' samples. Each CDR3 is given with its conserved first and last residue. A D gene is named only where the DNA matches it firmly. Some rows mark clone size as missing; the rest say once, few, many or name a class of expanded clone.

TRBJ1-5 | NA | NA | TRBV6-1 | CATGNQPQHF | TGTGCCACAGGCAATCAGCCCCAGCATTTT
TRBJ1-6 | NA | TRBD1 | TRBV9 | CASSFSDRGWPKALHF | TGTGCCAGCAGCTTTTCGGACAGGGGATGGCCGAAGGCCCTCCACTTT
TRBJ2-7 | NA | NA | TRBV27 | CASRPLVAVYEQYF | TGTGCCAGCAGACCGCTAGTGGCCGTCTACGAGCAGTACTTC
TRBJ1-1 | NA | NA | TRBV7-9 | CASSLFQTLNTEAFF | TGTGCCAGCAGCTTATTCCAAACCCTGAACACTGAAGCTTTCTTT
TRBJ1-2 | many | TRBD1 | TRBV6-1 | CASTGTGGSAYGYTF | TGTGCCAGCACCGGGACAGGGGGAAGTGCCTATGGCTACACCTTC
TRBJ2-7 | many | TRBD2 | TRBV20-1 | CSARWGTSVNEQYF | TGCAGTGCTAGGTGGGGGACTAGCGTCAACGAGCAGTACTTC
TRBJ2-5 | many | NA | TRBV28 | CASSSEQGPQETQYF | TGTGCCAGCAGTTCGGAGCAGGGGCCTCAAGAGACCCAGTACTTC
TRBJ1-1 | few | TRBD1 | TRBV7-2 | CASSPDRGQYAEAFF | TGTGCCAGCAGCCCAGACAGGGGGCAGTACGCTGAAGCTTTCTTT
TRBJ1-1 | many | NA | TRBV7-2 | CASKLTLMDEAFF | TGTGCCAGCAAGTTAACACTCATGGATGAAGCTTTCTTT
TRBJ1-1 | many | TRBD1 | TRBV15 | CATSEGIQGANTEAFF | TGTGCCACCAGCGAGGGGATACAGGGGGCGAACACTGAAGCTTTCTTT
TRBJ2-7 | many | NA | TRBV5-1 | CASSLGGTREYEQYF | TGCGCCAGCAGCTTGGGGGGGACACGGGAATACGAGCAGTACTTC
TRBJ1-1 | NA | NA | TRBV28 | CAIGRSRAEAFF | TGTGCCATCGGGCGGTCGAGGGCTGAAGCTTTCTTT
TRBJ2-5 | many | NA | TRBV7-3 | CASSRTNQETQYF | TGTGCCAGCAGCAGGACTAACCAAGAGACCCAGTACTTC
TRBJ1-1 | many | NA | TRBV3-1 | CASSQGWGRRKNTEAFF | TGTGCCAGCAGCCAAGGATGGGGGAGGCGTAAGAACACTGAAGCTTTCTTT
TRBJ2-5 | many | TRBD2 | TRBV7-9 | CASSLTAGGETQYF | TGTGCCAGCAGCCTTACAGCGGGAGGAGAGACCCAGTACTTC
TRBJ1-1 | NA | NA | TRBV20-1 | CSAGGQASNTEAFF | TGCAGTGCTGGCGGGCAGGCAAGCAACACTGAAGCTTTCTTT
TRBJ2-5 | NA | NA | TRBV20-1 | CSASFRVGEETQYF | TGCAGTGCTAGTTTCAGGGTGGGCGAAGAGACCCAGTACTTC